This paragraph reports one T cell receptor (beta chain). What it binds is not known. The data originate from a study of cytomegalovirus exposure and HLA in healthy donors. The PCR employed 60 Vbeta primers together with 13 Jbeta primers. This table comes from immunoSEQ multiplex PCR, and its TCRdb copy is limited to in-frame clones, with some not included. The table for this sample gives more than 70,000 clones. Study-wide results and caveats: Among TCR beta chains of equal frequency, HLA-associated ones were more clonally expanded in a later analysis. Later analysis showed TCR association rates varying by HLA locus, highest for DRB1 and lowest for HLA-C.

Germline loops: CDR1 MNHEY, CDR2 SMNVEV (reference sequence). V was pared by 6 bases and J by 1 base, with 6 bases between. CDR3 size: 13 residues. The TCR originated in a woman between 55 and 75 years old in good health and CMV-seronegative. Sample: PBMCs. The rearrangement links TRBV27 to TRBJ2-2, with unresolved D. CDR3 in amino acids: CASRSVNTGELFF. CDR3 in DNA: TGTGCCAGCAGGTCCGTGAACACCGGGGAGCTGTTTTTT.